A single count supports the clone carrying this TCR beta chain. Its antigen is still unknown. It was healthy bone marrow donors who served as donors. Both 60 Vbeta primers and 13 Jbeta primers went into the PCR. In the authors' methods: About 12 million shared chains were among the approximately 80 million unique TCR beta chains that a later analysis counted. The method was immunoSEQ multiplex PCR; TCRdb's version includes in-frame clones alone and lacks a portion of them. V and J calls and clone size are as listed in that table; D and trimming were resolved from the DNA. The repertoire holds 75,000 to 95,000 clones, approximately 70% seen once, with 2.5% to 3% in the top ten. The data are from a study of cytomegalovirus exposure and HLA in healthy donors. Findings and limits, study-wide: Some highly shared sequence variants likely arose as a pipeline artifact. Associated with HLA alleles at 0.05 false discovery rate in a later analysis were around 15,000 TCR beta sequences.

The V gene end was trimmed by 4 bases and the J gene end by 2 bases; junction bases not matched to a gene: 3. CDR3 size: 17 residues. CDR1 SGDLS and CDR2 YYNGEE come from the germline V gene. The sequencing sample was made of PBMCs. This TCR came from a man aged 50 to 59 in good health and CMV-seronegative. The chain employs TRBV9 and TRBJ2-6, with TRBD2 identical over 13 bases. CDR3 sequence (DNA): TGTGCCAGCAGCTTAGGACTAGCGGGAGCTGGGGCCAACGTCCTGACTTTC. Protein: CASSLGLAGAGANVLTF.